Following are 6 T cell receptor beta chains from one sample sequenced in a study of beta chain features in type 1 diabetes. Overall study results and limits: TCRB CDR3s from Type 1 diabetes patients were moderately but significantly shorter in all four CD4+ subsets.

The study reverse transcribed the entire isolated RNA, so it sequenced expressed TCRB transcripts. The data were produced by immunoSEQ multiplex PCR, yet TCRdb's version contains in-frame clones alone and is incomplete. Of 150,000 to 200,000 clones listed, roughly 60% are singletons. Antigens of these TCRs are unknown. Sequencing was carried out using naive CD4+ T cells from blood. The receptor set was obtained from a man aged 25 to 40 with type 1 diabetes.

The chain links TRBV7-6 to TRBJ2-3; no reliable D call. The CDR3 extends over 12 amino acids. Trimming removed 4 bases from V and 11 bases from J, with 13 bases in between. Germline CDR1 reads SGHVS; CDR2 reads FNYEAQ. This chain's CDR3 is CASSSWLEVQYF. CDR3 DNA: TGTGCCAGCAGCTCGTGGCTCGAAGTGCAGTATTTT.

V usage is TRBV30 and J usage is TRBJ2-1; unclear D gene. The ends were cut back, 0 bases at V and 9 bases at J, with 6 bases in the middle. The V gene's germline CDR1 is GTSNPN and CDR2 SVGIG (reference sequence). The CDR3 contains 11 residues. CDR3 in amino acids: CAWSVLREQFF. Here the CDR3 DNA reads TGTGCCTGGAGTGTACTGCGTGAGCAGTTCTTC.

This clone came up a few times. The chain couples TRBV29-1 to TRBJ1-1; a weak D match, TRBD1 (5 bases). V lost 5 bases to trimming and J lost 4 bases, with 11 bases between them. There are 12 residues in the CDR3. CDR1 is SQVTM, CDR2 ANQGSEA, per germline. The CDR3 reads CSVSSGATEAFF. The CDR3 DNA is TGCAGCGTTAGTTCCGGGGCCACTGAAGCTTTCTTT. Supplemented by reference TRBV29-1 and TRBJ1-1, the full variable domain reads SAVISQKPSRDICQRGTSLTIQCQVDSQVTMMFWYRQQPGQSLTLIATANQGSEATYESGFVIDKFPISRPNLTFSTLTVSNMSPEDSSIYLCSVSSGATEAFFGQGTRLTVV.

This chain uses TRBV30 with TRBJ2-5; D call uncertain. Trimming took off 6 bases at V and 5 bases at J, with 7 bases between the two ends. Germline loops: CDR1 GTSNPN, CDR2 SVGIG (reference sequence). CDR3 length equals 10 residues. The CDR3 coding sequence is TGTGCCTGTAGGGCGGAGACCCAGTACTTC. It translates to CACRAETQYF.

The V gene is TRBV7-2, the J gene TRBJ2-5; TRBD2 is a possible D gene (6 bases). CDR3 length equals 13 residues. Trimming removed 5 bases from V and 5 bases from J, with 12 bases in between. Germline CDR1 reads SGHTA; CDR2 reads FQGNSA. The CDR3 here is CASSRSGEETQYF. The DNA of the CDR3 is TGTGCCAGCAGCCGCTCGGGGGAGGAGACCCAGTACTTC.

The sample holds a few counts of this clone. The rearrangement links TRBV6-5 to TRBJ1-1; a weak D match, TRBD1 (5 bases). In germline, CDR1 is MNHEY, CDR2 SVGAGI. The CDR3 is made up of 13 amino acids. V shed 6 bases and J shed 5 bases, with 13 bases lying between them. CDR3 residues: CASSSRVYTEAFF. CDR3 DNA: TGTGCCAGCAGCTCCAGGGTCTATACTGAAGCTTTCTTT.